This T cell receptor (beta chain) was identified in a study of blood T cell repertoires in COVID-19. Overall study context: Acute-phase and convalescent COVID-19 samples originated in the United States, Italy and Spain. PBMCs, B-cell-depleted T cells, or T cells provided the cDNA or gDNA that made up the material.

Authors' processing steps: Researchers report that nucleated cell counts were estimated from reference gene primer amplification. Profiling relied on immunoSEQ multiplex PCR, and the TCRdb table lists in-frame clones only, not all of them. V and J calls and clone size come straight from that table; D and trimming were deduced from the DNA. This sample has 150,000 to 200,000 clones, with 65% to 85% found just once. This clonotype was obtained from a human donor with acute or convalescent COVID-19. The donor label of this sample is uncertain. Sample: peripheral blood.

The CDR3 protein is CASSEAHRDYGYTF. CDR3 bases: TGTGCCAGCAGTGAAGCCCACAGAGACTATGGCTACACCTTC. The J gene is TRBJ1-2, the V gene TRBV2; D is unresolved. Germline loops: CDR1 SNHLY, CDR2 FYNNEI. The CDR3 consists of 14 residues. The V end lost 0 bases, the J end lost 3 bases, and 8 bases lay between the germline ends.